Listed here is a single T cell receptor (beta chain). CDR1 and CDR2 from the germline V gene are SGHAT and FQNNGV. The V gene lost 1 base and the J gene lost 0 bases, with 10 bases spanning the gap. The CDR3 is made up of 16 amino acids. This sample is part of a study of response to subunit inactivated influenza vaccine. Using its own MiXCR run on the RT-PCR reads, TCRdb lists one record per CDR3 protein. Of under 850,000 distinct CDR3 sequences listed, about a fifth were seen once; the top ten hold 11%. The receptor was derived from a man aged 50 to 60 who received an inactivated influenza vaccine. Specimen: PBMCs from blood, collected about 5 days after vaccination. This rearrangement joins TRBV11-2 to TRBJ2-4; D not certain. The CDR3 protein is CASSLGSAVAKNIQYF. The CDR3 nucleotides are TGTGCCAGCAGCTTAGGGTCGGCAGTAGCCAAAAACATTCAGTACTTC.